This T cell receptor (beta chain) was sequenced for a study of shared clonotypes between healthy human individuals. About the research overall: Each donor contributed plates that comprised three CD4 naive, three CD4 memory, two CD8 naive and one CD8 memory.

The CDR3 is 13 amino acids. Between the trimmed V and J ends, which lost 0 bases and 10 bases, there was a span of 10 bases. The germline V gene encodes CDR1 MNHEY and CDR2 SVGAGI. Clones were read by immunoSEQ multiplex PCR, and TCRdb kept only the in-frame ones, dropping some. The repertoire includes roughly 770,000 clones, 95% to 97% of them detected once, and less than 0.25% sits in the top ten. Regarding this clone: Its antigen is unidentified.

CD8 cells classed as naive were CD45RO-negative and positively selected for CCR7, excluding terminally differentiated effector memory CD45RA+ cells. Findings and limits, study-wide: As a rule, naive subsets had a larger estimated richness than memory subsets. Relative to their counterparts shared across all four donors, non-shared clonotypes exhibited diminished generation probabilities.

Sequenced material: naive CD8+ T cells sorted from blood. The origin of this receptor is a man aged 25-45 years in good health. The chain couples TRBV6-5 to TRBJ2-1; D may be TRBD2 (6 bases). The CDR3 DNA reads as TGTGCCAGCAGTTACTCGTTCCTAGCGGAGCAGTTCTTC. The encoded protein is CASSYSFLAEQFF.